The source of this T cell receptor (beta chain) is a study of blood T cell repertoires in COVID-19. This clone was counted only a few times. Which cohort a participant joined came from the clinical history participants gave. Donors in Cohort 3 who had recovered were those with two negative PCRs, healthcare professional clearance, or resolution of their symptoms. Data came from immunoSEQ multiplex PCR; TCRdb stores just in-frame clones and leaves some out. Of some 300,000 clones in the sample, 88% were seen once. The ends lost 5 bases at V and 2 bases at J; junction bases unmatched: 11. The germline V gene encodes CDR1 SEHNR and CDR2 FQNEAQ (reference sequence). The CDR3 sequence is 18 residues long.

This clonotype was obtained from a woman aged 25-40 years who had recovered from COVID-19. The chain is built from TRBV7-9 and TRBJ1-6, with 8 positions matching TRBD1. The material sequenced was PBMCs or T cells enriched from blood (not recorded which). For the CDR3, the DNA is TGTGCCAGCAGCCCAAGAGGGTCAGGGGGCGCCTATAATTCACCCCTCCACTTT. This sequence encodes CASSPRGSGGAYNSPLHF.